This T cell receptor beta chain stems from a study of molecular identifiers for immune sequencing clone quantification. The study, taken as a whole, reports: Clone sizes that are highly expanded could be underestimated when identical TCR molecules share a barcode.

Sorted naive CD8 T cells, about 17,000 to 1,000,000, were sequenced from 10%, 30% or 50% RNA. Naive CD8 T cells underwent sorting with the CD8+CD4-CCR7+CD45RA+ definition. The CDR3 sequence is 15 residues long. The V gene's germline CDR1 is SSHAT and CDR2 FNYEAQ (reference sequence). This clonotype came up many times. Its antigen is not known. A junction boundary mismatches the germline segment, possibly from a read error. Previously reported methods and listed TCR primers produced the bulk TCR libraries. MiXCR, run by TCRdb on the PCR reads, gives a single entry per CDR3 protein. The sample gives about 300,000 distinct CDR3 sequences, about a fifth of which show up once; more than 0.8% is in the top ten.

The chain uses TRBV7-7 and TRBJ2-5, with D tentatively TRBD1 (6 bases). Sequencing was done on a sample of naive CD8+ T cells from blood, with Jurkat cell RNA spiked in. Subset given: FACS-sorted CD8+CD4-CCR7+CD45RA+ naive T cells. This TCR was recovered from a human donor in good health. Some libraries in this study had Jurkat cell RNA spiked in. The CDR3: CASSSPLRGRETQYF. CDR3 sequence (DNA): TGTGCTAGCAGCTCCCCGCTAAGGGGGAGAGAGACCCAGTACTTC.